What follows are 3 T cell receptor beta chains derived from one specimen sequenced in a study of response to subunit inactivated influenza vaccine (dated by TCRdb to the late 2010s). The library was obtained by RT-PCR. The sequencer was an Illumina HiSeq 2500. The public sequencing data were trimmed at Q25 with fastp and processed into clonotypes with MiXCR by TCRdb, which kept only in-frame beta chains. Rows merge per CDR3 protein into single entries with the most common DNA and genes. Across this sample there are about 540,000 distinct CDR3 sequences, with 20% to 25% seen only once. 2.5% to 3.5% of the sample comes from the top ten. This sample also belongs to another study, concerning T cells expressing NK-cell markers. Looking at the second paper: TCR beta cDNA libraries were prepared using 5'RACE template switching, which introduced a universal primer site and unique molecular identifiers.

The material was CD4+ T cells sorted from PBMCs, obtained 12 days after vaccination. These TCRs come from a man aged 45-60 years who received an inactivated influenza vaccine. Donor details come from another sample of the same person, matched by shared clones.

V usage is TRBV28 and J usage is TRBJ2-1; possible D gene TRBD1, 5 bases. Per the germline V gene, CDR1 is MDHEN and CDR2 is SYDVKM. The CDR3 extends over 12 amino acids. The V and J ends lost 6 bases and 7 bases respectively, with 10 bases between them. The DNA for the CDR3 is TGTGCCAGCAGCTCCCCAGGGAATGAGCAGTTCTTC. Translation gives CASSSPGNEQFF.

J is TRBJ2-7 and V is TRBV6-6, with D possibly being TRBD1 (6 bases). V lost 4 bases and J lost 7, with 14 bases in between. Germline V gene lookup returns CDR1 MNHNY and CDR2 SVGAGI (reference sequence). The CDR3 runs to 13 residues. The CDR3 region has the DNA TGTGCCAGCAGTTCGGACAGTCGGGGAGAGCAGTACTTC. Protein: CASSSDSRGEQYF.

This clonotype appeared a few times. This rearrangement joins TRBV7-2 to TRBJ2-2, with TRBD2 identical over 10 bases. The CDR3 spans 16 residues. The germline gives CDR1 SGHTA, CDR2 FQGNSA. The V gene end was trimmed by 6 bases and the J gene end by 6 bases; junction bases not matched to a gene: 10. The CDR3 DNA reads TGTGCCAGCAGTCATCGCAGAGCGGGGGGGCCCGGGGAGCTGTTTTTT. Translation gives CASSHRRAGGPGELFF.